The present TCR beta chain was sequenced within a study of T cells after posttransplantation cyclophosphamide (dated by TCRdb to about 2016). Some background on the complete study: Using TRB sequencing, the study followed how the T cell repertoire reconstituted after myeloablative bone marrow transplantation in which posttransplantation cyclophosphamide served as GVHD prophylaxis. Public TRB sequences were queried against a database of over 3,500 sequences associated with responses to pathogens, tumor antigens, self-antigens and alloantigens. TRB sequencing was also done on up to 3 additional blood samples from 2 to 5.2 years after transplant in 3 patients, and on pretransplant blood from a handful of patients. Samples from around 40 PTCy-treated patients and 16 related bone marrow donors of those patients were subjected to antigen receptor sequencing. Because TRA and TRB clonality correlated tightly in 9 samples, later TCR analyses were limited to TRB. Blood from all 35 or so PTCy patients with 1-year posttransplant specimens was subjected to TRB sequencing.

The CDR3 sequence holds 15 residues, the cysteine and phenylalanine included. CDR3 DNA is the only sequence kept; it has 45 bases, read in frame from the first base. From V the trimming removes 4 bases and from J it removes 5 bases, while the gene matches leave 7 bases of the junction unaccounted for. General conclusions and limits of the study: The TRB repertoires of T cells infiltrating skin or the GI tract showed only limited overlap with the TRB repertoires found in blood. At 1-2 months, donor-recipient similarity was low but rose over the first year, and the later blood repertoires were often dominated by donor CD8+ memory clones. Across the 45 to 55 patients, TRB clonality was highly associated with recipient CMV seropositivity and CMV reactivation, and diversity with PTCy was similar to that in the CNI/methotrexate controls.

Taken with the paper, the label for treatment or condition translates to: high-dose cyclophosphamide on days +3 and +4 as single-agent GVHD prophylaxis. PTCy patients received busulfan and fludarabine conditioning, a related or unrelated marrow graft, and cyclophosphamide on days +3 and +4. The PTCy-treated patients were drawn from a prospective, multi-institutional clinical trial. Peripheral blood and bone marrow mononuclear cells were isolated by Ficoll-Hypaque density centrifugation and cryopreserved. TRB sequencing used genomic DNA with the immunoSEQ assay at survey resolution or the hsTCRB kit. Per the authors' processing: The immunoSEQ software was used for initial read processing, and the LymphoSeq R package was used for repertoire analyses. Clonality was computed as 1 minus normalized Shannon entropy, and a Gini coefficient was also calculated for each TRB dataset. Phenotypes of unsorted samples were inferred by mapping TRB sequences from sorted subsets of the recipient or donor onto unsorted samples of the same recipient. In TCRdb, the immuneACCESS table is reduced to in-frame sequences with V and J assigned. These tables do not hold every clone; where another copy was compared, an unresolved V gene accounts for under half, and the others remain unexplained. The DNA was the basis for D and trimming; V, J and clone size are from that table. This sample includes 20,000 to 25,000 clones, and none of them was observed just once. 1.8% of the sample rests with the top ten.

This clone was picked up many times. The target of this receptor is not known. No base-level quality is on record; no much larger clone is a single base apart. The sample carries other DNA sequences with the same CDR3. The chain employs TRBV5-3 and TRBJ2-7; TRBD2 aligns with 12 central bases. TRBV5-3 is an ORF; its function is uncertain. The receptor's source is a male patient younger than 30 who received an allogeneic stem cell transplant from a related donor, was CMV-positive, and had no GVHD. After a transplant, certain T cells may trace back to the graft donor. The source was PBMCs, collected after allogeneic stem cell transplant with posttransplant cyclophosphamide. The CDR3 region reads CARSRGLAGHDEQYF. The DNA reads as follows: TGTGCCAGAAGCAGGGGACTAGCGGGTCACGACGAGCAGTACTTC.